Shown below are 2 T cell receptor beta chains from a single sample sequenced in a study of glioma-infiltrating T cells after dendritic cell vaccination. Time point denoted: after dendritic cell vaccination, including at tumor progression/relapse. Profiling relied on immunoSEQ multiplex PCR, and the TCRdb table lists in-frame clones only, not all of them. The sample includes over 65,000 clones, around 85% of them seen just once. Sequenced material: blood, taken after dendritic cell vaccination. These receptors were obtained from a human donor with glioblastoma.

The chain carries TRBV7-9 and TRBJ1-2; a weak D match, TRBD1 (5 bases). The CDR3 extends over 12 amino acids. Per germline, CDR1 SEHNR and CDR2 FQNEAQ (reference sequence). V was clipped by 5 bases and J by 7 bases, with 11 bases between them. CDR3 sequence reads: CASSPQGIGYTF. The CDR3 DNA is TGTGCCAGCAGCCCGCAGGGTATTGGCTACACCTTC.

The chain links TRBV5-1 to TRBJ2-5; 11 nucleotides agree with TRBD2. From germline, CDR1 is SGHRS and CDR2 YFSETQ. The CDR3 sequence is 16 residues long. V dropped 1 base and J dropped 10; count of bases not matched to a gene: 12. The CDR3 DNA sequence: TGCGCCAGCAGCTTGACTAGCGGGGGCCGGGGAGACGGCCAGTACTTC. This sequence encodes CASSLTSGGRGDGQYF.